The 31 T cell receptor beta chains below come from one sample, sequenced in a study of T cell responses to AZD1222 COVID-19 vaccine (dated by TCRdb to about 2021). Receptor libraries were prepared by the immunoSEQ multiplex PCR assay. Entries here come from immuneACCESS through TCRdb and include only in-frame sequences with V and J called. Some clones fail to appear in such tables; in the studies checked, an unresolved V gene covers under half of the shortfall, and the cause of the remainder is unknown. The sample table contains 160,000 or so clones; only one count was recorded for about 87% of them. The ten largest clones take up over 8% of the sample. The time point label of this sample denotes: about 28 days (+/-7) after the second vaccine dose. Sequenced here: peripheral blood, sampled 28 days after the second AZD1222 dose. Source of these receptors: an adult who received the AZD1222 COVID-19 vaccine.

In its sample, this clone was seen once. V and J are TRBV5-1 and TRBJ1-1, with 10 nucleotides matching TRBD1. The CDR3 is 15 amino acids. Germline lookup yields CDR1 SGHRS and CDR2 YFSETQ. The V gene end was trimmed by 1 base and the J gene end by 4 bases; junction bases not matched to a gene: 4. CDR3 bases: TGCGCCAGCAGCTTGTCCGGGACAGGGGTCACTGAAGCTTTCTTT. The encoded protein is CASSLSGTGVTEAFF.

V usage is TRBV5-6 and J usage is TRBJ2-5; 8 bases line up with TRBD1. The germline V gene has CDR1 SGHDT and CDR2 YYEEEE. CDR3 size: 15 residues. The V segment lost 0 bases and the J segment 7 bases; nucleotides outside the gene matches: 8. The CDR3 protein is CASSLGTGPLWTQYF. The CDR3 DNA reads TGTGCCAGCAGCTTGGGGACAGGGCCTTTGTGGACCCAGTACTTC.

The J gene is TRBJ2-7, the V gene TRBV5-1, with TRBD1 as a possible D gene (6 bases). Trimming left V 4 bases short and J 0 bases short, with 14 bases between. Per germline, CDR1 SGHRS and CDR2 YFSETQ. The CDR3 runs to 15 residues. The CDR3 DNA follows: TGCGCCAGCAGCCACCGGGACATACACTCCTACGAGCAGTACTTC. Amino acid sequence: CASSHRDIHSYEQYF.

The chain uses TRBV11-2 and TRBJ1-6; no definite D call. Per germline, CDR1 SGHAT and CDR2 FQNNGV. The V gene lost 3 bases and the J gene lost 3 bases, with 9 bases spanning the gap. There are 15 residues in the CDR3. Here the CDR3 reads CASSFGRFYNSPLHF. The DNA for the CDR3 is TGTGCCAGCAGCTTCGGACGGTTCTATAATTCACCCCTCCACTTT.

V gene TRBV10-2 combines with J gene TRBJ2-5; 7 bases are shared with TRBD2. The CDR3 is made up of 16 amino acids. Germline CDR1 reads WSHSY; CDR2 reads SAAADI. The V segment lost 1 base and the J segment 2 bases; nucleotides outside the gene matches: 7. In nucleotides, the CDR3 is TGCGCCAGCAGTGAGTATCCAGCGGGATATCAAGAGACCCAGTACTTC. It codes for CASSEYPAGYQETQYF.

The chain couples TRBV29-1 to TRBJ2-6, with D maybe TRBD1 (5 bases). Germline lookup yields CDR1 SQVTM and CDR2 ANQGSEA. The germline V and J ends were trimmed by 5 bases and 0 bases, with 14 bases remaining between them. This CDR3 has 16 amino acids. The CDR3 here is CSVSTATDSGANVLTF. DNA for the CDR3: TGCAGCGTTTCGACCGCGACAGACTCTGGGGCCAACGTCCTGACTTTC.

The CDR3 DNA reads TGTGCCAGCAGCCGTAGGACAGGGTCCCTCACAGATACGCAGTATTTT. This encodes CASSRRTGSLTDTQYF. The V call is TRBV5-6, the J call TRBJ2-3; 8 nucleotides agree with TRBD1. V lost 4 bases to trimming and J lost 2 bases; unmatched junction nucleotides: 9. In germline, CDR1 is SGHDT, CDR2 YYEEEE. The CDR3 spans 16 residues.

This clone occurred once. The V gene is TRBV11-2, the J gene TRBJ1-1; D gene ambiguous. Trimming cost V 1 base and J 1 base, with 16 bases left between them. CDR1 SGHAT and CDR2 FQNNGV come from the germline V gene. This CDR3 comprises 17 residues. Here the CDR3 DNA reads TGTGCCAGCAGCTTAGGCCGGGATTACCACTCGAACACTGAAGCTTTCTTT. Its translation: CASSLGRDYHSNTEAFF.

V gene TRBV7-3 combines with J gene TRBJ2-1, with 12 bases that match TRBD2. The CDR3 runs to 15 residues. Per germline, CDR1 SGHTA and CDR2 FQGTGA. J lost 7 bases, V lost 6 bases, and 7 bases had no gene match. CDR3 loop: CASRGTSGRRNEQFF. The CDR3 nucleotides are TGTGCCAGCAGGGGAACTAGCGGGAGGAGAAATGAGCAGTTCTTC.

The count of this clone is one. The chain recombines TRBV5-1 with TRBJ1-1, with D maybe TRBD1 (6 bases). Per germline, CDR1 SGHRS and CDR2 YFSETQ. Between the trimmed V and J ends, which lost 0 bases and 8 bases, there was a span of 11 bases. The CDR3 is made up of 13 amino acids. CDR3 nucleotides: TGCGCCAGCAGCTTGGCCGCACAGGGCGAAGCTTTCTTT. This sequence encodes CASSLAAQGEAFF.

J is TRBJ1-1 and V is TRBV4-3; D is undetermined. This CDR3 contains 16 residues. Germline V gene lookup returns CDR1 LGHNA and CDR2 YSLEER. V lost 0 bases and J 3 bases, leaving 14 bases between the germline ends. DNA of the CDR3: TGCGCCAGCAGCCAAGAGCCCCGGGGTGCGGACACTGAAGCTTTCTTT. Translated: CASSQEPRGADTEAFF.

The sample holds one count of this clone. The rearrangement joins TRBV19 to TRBJ2-1; 8 nucleotides match TRBD2. The CDR3 sequence is 15 residues long. Per germline, CDR1 LNHDA and CDR2 SQIVND (reference sequence). With V trimmed by 5 bases and J by 8 bases, 11 bases remained unmatched. DNA for the CDR3: TGTGCCAGTAGTTTACCGGGACTAGGGGTCGATGAGCAGTTCTTC. It encodes CASSLPGLGVDEQFF.

The V and J genes are TRBV6-2 or TRBV6-3 and TRBJ1-1; TRBD1 aligns across 9 bases. The V gene end was trimmed by 5 bases and the J gene end by 0 bases; junction bases not matched to a gene: 10. Germline CDR1 reads MNHEY; CDR2 reads SVGEGT. This CDR3 is built from 17 residues. The CDR3 loop reads CASSKGQGTGLNTEAFF. The CDR3 region has the DNA TGTGCCAGCAGTAAGGGACAGGGTACGGGGTTGAACACTGAAGCTTTCTTT.

This clone appeared once. The rearrangement uses TRBV19 and TRBJ1-5, with D maybe TRBD1 (5 bases). The length of the CDR3 is 17 residues. Trimming took off 6 bases at V and 2 bases at J, with 20 bases between the two ends. Germline V CDR1 and CDR2: LNHDA, SQIVND (reference sequence). The CDR3 loop reads CASRYIINRGGNQPQHF. The CDR3 bases are TGTGCCAGTAGGTACATTATAAATCGGGGGGGCAATCAGCCCCAGCATTTT.

The V and J genes are TRBV5-1 and TRBJ1-1; D not certain. The CDR3 covers 14 residues. Germline loops: CDR1 SGHRS, CDR2 YFSETQ. The V gene lost 0 bases and the J gene lost 1 base, with 7 bases spanning the gap. As DNA, the CDR3 is TGCGCCAGCAGCTTGGTAGGATCGAACACTGAAGCTTTCTTT. The encoded protein is CASSLVGSNTEAFF.

J is TRBJ1-2 and V is TRBV27; D is perhaps TRBD1 (6 bases). Between the trimmed V and J ends, which lost 3 bases and 2 bases, there was a span of 10 bases. The CDR3 has 14 residues. CDR1 is MNHEY and CDR2 is SMNVEV in the germline V gene (reference sequence). The CDR3 region is CASSLWQGNYGYTF. In DNA, the CDR3 is TGTGCCAGCAGTTTGTGGCAGGGGAACTATGGCTACACCTTC.

This clone was counted between two and nine times. This specimen includes other DNA sequences encoding the same CDR3. This chain links TRBV7-2 with TRBJ1-6, with D maybe TRBD1 (6 bases). CDR1 is SGHTA and CDR2 is FQGNSA in the germline V gene. This CDR3 contains 14 residues. Trimming took 1 base from V and 6 from J, leaving 7 bases between them. CDR3 sequence: CASSLGTVNSPLHF. The DNA for the CDR3 is TGTGCCAGCAGCTTAGGGACAGTTAATTCACCCCTCCACTTT.

The chain has TRBV5-1 and TRBJ1-6; D is uncertain. V lost 5 bases, J lost 5 bases, and 8 bases lay in between. Germline CDR1 reads SGHRS; CDR2 reads YFSETQ. CDR3 length: 13 residues. CDR3 nucleotide sequence: TGCGCCAGCAGTGGCACCGATAATTCACCCCTCCACTTT. Translating it yields CASSGTDNSPLHF.

The V and J genes are TRBV2 and TRBJ1-2; D may be TRBD1 (5 bases). From germline, CDR1 is SNHLY and CDR2 FYNNEI. Trimming removed 2 bases from V and 6 bases from J, with 22 bases in between. This CDR3 is built from 17 residues. The CDR3 protein is CASSEMEGRGARNGYTF. The CDR3 nucleotides are TGTGCCAGCAGTGAAATGGAGGGGAGGGGCGCTAGGAATGGCTACACCTTC.

This rearrangement joins TRBV6-5 to TRBJ2-7; 7 nucleotides match TRBD2. The V and J ends lost 4 bases and 0 bases, in that order; junction bases with no gene match: 6. The germline V gene has CDR1 MNHEY and CDR2 SVGAGI. The CDR3 spans 15 residues. CDR3 in DNA: TGTGCCAGCAGTTCGGGGGAGGGGAGCTCCTACGAGCAGTACTTC. It is translated as CASSSGEGSSYEQYF.

The CDR3, as DNA: TGTGCCAGTAGTAAAGGGCTCGACAGTCGCAATCAGCCCCAGCATTTT. Amino acid sequence: CASSKGLDSRNQPQHF. The V call is TRBV19, the J call TRBJ1-5; TRBD1 might be the D (5 bases). V lost 4 bases, J lost 2 bases, and 15 bases lay in between. This CDR3 spans 16 amino acids. The germline gives CDR1 LNHDA, CDR2 SQIVND (reference sequence). The whole variable domain, remainder taken from reference TRBV19 and TRBJ1-5, is DGGITQSPKYLFRKEGQNVTLSCEQNLNHDAMYWYRQDPGQGLRLIYYSQIVNDFQKGDIAEGYSVSREKKESFPLTVTSAQKNPTAFYLCASSKGLDSRNQPQHFGDGTRLSIL.

The V gene is TRBV28, the J gene TRBJ2-7, with D maybe TRBD1 (6 bases). The CDR3 runs 14 residues. Germline-derived CDR1 and CDR2 are MDHEN and SYDVKM. With 6 bases removed from V and 2 bases from J, the gap between germline ends came to 14 bases. As DNA, the CDR3 is TGTGCCAGCAGCTCGCTGCAGGGGCCCTACGAGCAGTACTTC. Translation gives CASSSLQGPYEQYF.

The chain has TRBV24-1 and TRBJ1-2, with 7 bases matching TRBD1. This CDR3 comprises 15 residues. Germline CDR1 KGHDR, CDR2 SFDVKD. The junction had 4 bases not matched to a gene; V was cut back by 3 bases and J by 1 base. CDR3 DNA sequence: TGTGCCACCAGTGATGCAGGGGGAGGTAACTATGGCTACACCTTC. Encoded protein: CATSDAGGGNYGYTF.

This clone was seen a handful of times. The J gene is TRBJ1-5, the V gene TRBV7-6; unclear D gene. Germline CDR1 SGHVS, CDR2 FNYEAQ. The CDR3 runs 15 residues. Trimming cost V 3 bases and J 4 bases, with 13 bases left between them. The CDR3 spells CASSLAPGGNQPQHF. In DNA form, the CDR3 reads TGTGCCAGCAGCTTGGCGCCGGGAGGGAATCAGCCCCAGCATTTT.

The genes are TRBV10-3 and TRBJ1-6; a possible D gene is TRBD1 (6 bases). CDR3 size: 13 residues. V was cut by 11 bases and J by 8 bases, with 16 bases left in between. Germline CDR1 and CDR2: ENHRY and SYGVKD. This CDR3 reads CAAQQGGDSPLHF. The DNA for the CDR3 is TGTGCCGCGCAACAGGGTGGGGATTCACCCCTCCACTTT.

The J gene is TRBJ2-1, the V gene TRBV6-5; weak D call: TRBD1 (6 bases). With 5 bases removed from V and 4 bases from J, the gap between germline ends came to 9 bases. Per the germline V gene, CDR1 is MNHEY and CDR2 is SVGAGI. The CDR3 extends over 13 amino acids. CDR3 residues: CASSPGQYNEQFF. CDR3 DNA: TGTGCCAGCAGTCCAGGACAGTACAATGAGCAGTTCTTC.

V is TRBV7-3 and J is TRBJ2-2, with 8 bases aligning to TRBD2. The germline CDR1 and CDR2 sequences are SGHTA and FQGTGA. This CDR3 contains 17 residues. The trim removed 2 bases at V and 6 bases at J, leaving 11 bases unmatched. The DNA of the CDR3 is TGTGCCAGCAGCTTAGCAGAACCGGGACTAGGTCCCGGGGAGCTGTTTTTT. Protein sequence: CASSLAEPGLGPGELFF.

The CDR3 region has the DNA TGTGCCAGCGTGGAAGTGCCTCCCAATGAGCAGTTCTTC. It codes for CASVEVPPNEQFF. V usage is TRBV6-1 and J usage is TRBJ2-1, with D hard to call. Trimming removed 8 bases at V and 6 bases at J, with 14 bases between. The CDR3 is made up of 13 amino acids. Germline V lookup: CDR1 MNHNS, CDR2 SASEGT.

The gene calls are TRBV7-6 and TRBJ2-3; 9 nucleotides align to TRBD1. This CDR3 contains 16 residues. With 4 bases clipped from V and 2 bases from J, the junction kept 7 bases outside the gene matches. Germline V gene sequence: CDR1 SGHVS, CDR2 FNYEAQ. The CDR3 loop reads CASSYLTGGHTDTQYF. The DNA for the CDR3 is TGTGCCAGCAGCTACCTAACAGGGGGCCACACAGATACGCAGTATTTT.

The chain combines TRBV5-1 with TRBJ2-2; TRBD1 aligns across 8 bases. The CDR3 runs 15 residues. Trimming removed 2 bases from V and 3 bases from J; junction bases left unmatched: 3. Germline V gene sequence: CDR1 SGHRS, CDR2 YFSETQ. This chain's CDR3 is CASSFRGQDTGELFF. DNA of the CDR3: TGCGCCAGCAGCTTCAGGGGGCAGGACACCGGGGAGCTGTTTTTT.

The V call is TRBV30, the J call TRBJ2-7; D perhaps matches TRBD2 (6 bases). This CDR3 region has 13 residues. The germline V gene encodes CDR1 GTSNPN and CDR2 SVGIG (reference sequence). V gave up 5 bases and J gave up 0 bases, with 11 bases separating them. The CDR3 loop reads CAWAGHSSYEQYF. CDR3 nucleotide sequence: TGTGCCTGGGCGGGGCACAGCTCCTACGAGCAGTACTTC.